This TCR beta chain was sequenced in a study of cytomegalovirus exposure and HLA in healthy donors. Germline values: CDR1 GTSNPN, CDR2 SVGIG (reference sequence). Trimming took off 5 bases at V and 1 base at J, with 8 bases between the two ends. The CDR3 runs 12 residues. Primers: 60 Vbeta forward and 13 Jbeta reverse. Study processing details: Later work found approximately 80 million unique TCR beta chains, with some 11 million shared. Measured with immunoSEQ multiplex PCR; TCRdb has only the in-frame clones, and not every one. For V, J and clone size, that table is used; D and trimming come from the DNA. The repertoire holds 100,000 to 150,000 clones, with 10% to 13% as singletons. As to this clone: Its antigen is not identified.

Points from the study as a whole: The investigators catalogued 150 to 200 TCR beta chains as cytomegalovirus-associated. It emerged from a later analysis that several of the most significant clusters appeared to be linked to common viral pathogens. Three chains linked to CMV were shown in vitro to be specific for CMV antigens.

V gene TRBV30 combines with J gene TRBJ1-1; D remains ambiguous. What was sequenced was PBMCs. The TCR comes from a woman between 18 and 30 years old in good health and CMV-seropositive. The CDR3 spells CAWEQTNTEAFF. CDR3 bases: TGTGCCTGGGAACAAACGAACACTGAAGCTTTCTTT.